A single TCR beta chain is shown here with its context. Its antigen is not known. The entry originates in a study of cytomegalovirus exposure and HLA in healthy donors. Study-level background: Across a few hundred genotyped donors, about 86% landed in the Caucasian-associated ancestry cluster. Findings and caveats of the study: With later analysis, a missense DCLRE1C variant became linked to TCR beta V- and J-gene trimming. In vitro testing confirmed a few CMV-associated chains as specific for CMV antigens.

The PCR ran on 60 Vbeta and 13 Jbeta primers. Generated by immunoSEQ multiplex PCR, the TCRdb table keeps only in-frame clones and is missing some. The data hold about 160,000 clones, with around four fifths observed a single time. V lost 1 base and J 0 bases, leaving 13 bases between the germline ends. Germline V gene data show CDR1 as SGHTA and CDR2 as FQGNSA. There are 18 residues in the CDR3. The V and J genes are TRBV7-2 and TRBJ1-6; possibly TRBD1 for D (6 bases). The sequence derives from a female donor in good health and CMV-seronegative. The sequenced sample consisted of PBMCs. The CDR3 DNA reads as TGTGCCAGCAGCTTAGGTTTTTCGACAGGCTCCTATAATTCACCCCTCCACTTT. It codes for CASSLGFSTGSYNSPLHF.